The 10 T cell receptor beta chains in this list originate from one sample, sequenced in a study of T cell responses to AZD1222 COVID-19 vaccine. Method: immunoSEQ multiplex PCR; TCRdb's copy keeps in-frame clones and lacks some. The table lists tens of thousands of clones, over 70% of them singletons. Specimen: peripheral blood, collected on day 0 of AZD1222 vaccination. These receptors originate from an adult in good health.

In its sample, this clone was seen once. The chain combines TRBV24-1 with TRBJ2-2; possible D gene TRBD1, 6 bases. The CDR3 is 14 amino acids. Germline lookup yields CDR1 KGHDR and CDR2 SFDVKD. The V and J ends lost 4 bases and 7 bases respectively, with 12 bases between them. The CDR3 DNA reads as TGTGCCACCAGTGAATCAGGGGCAGGCGGGGAGCTGTTTTTT. It specifies CATSESGAGGELFF.

In its sample, this clone is medium-sized (0.01 to 0.1%). The chain links TRBV5-6 to TRBJ2-7, with a possible D match to TRBD1 (6 bases). The CDR3 sequence is 15 residues long. Looked up from germline, CDR1 is SGHDT and CDR2 is YYEEEE. The ends were cut back, 4 bases at V and 2 bases at J, with 16 bases in the middle. The CDR3 is CASSKSIQGTYEQYF. Written as DNA, the CDR3 is TGTGCCAGCAGCAAAAGCATCCAGGGGACCTACGAGCAGTACTTC.

V usage is TRBV6-5 and J usage is TRBJ2-5; 10 bases map to TRBD1. Germline loops: CDR1 MNHEY, CDR2 SVGAGI. There are 15 residues in the CDR3. The V segment lost 5 bases and the J segment 5 bases; nucleotides outside the gene matches: 8. CDR3 sequence: CASSRQGASRETQYF. DNA of the CDR3: TGTGCCAGCAGTCGACAGGGGGCCTCTCGGGAGACCCAGTACTTC.

The rearrangement uses TRBV6-5 and TRBJ2-7; D might be TRBD2 (5 bases). Trimming removed 0 bases from V and 6 bases from J, with 9 bases in between. Germline CDR1 reads MNHEY; CDR2 reads SVGAGI. This CDR3 region has 13 residues. For the CDR3, the DNA is TGTGCCAGCAGTTACTCCTCTAGCAGCGAGCAGTACTTC. This translates into CASSYSSSSEQYF.

The chain couples TRBV6-5 to TRBJ1-2; the D is unclear. The CDR3 contains 13 residues. Per the germline V gene, CDR1 is MNHEY and CDR2 is SVGAGI. The ends were cut back, 3 bases at V and 5 bases at J, with 10 bases in the middle. DNA of the CDR3: TGTGCCAGCAGTTATTCTGGGGAATATGGCTACACCTTC. Translated: CASSYSGEYGYTF.

V usage is TRBV19 and J usage is TRBJ1-5, with 8 bases identical to TRBD1. Trimming removed 7 bases from V and 5 bases from J; junction bases left unmatched: 4. Germline loops: CDR1 LNHDA, CDR2 SQIVND (reference sequence). The CDR3 contains 13 residues. In DNA form, the CDR3 reads TGTGCCAGTAATGGACAGGGCGATCAGCCCCAGCATTTT. It specifies CASNGQGDQPQHF.

The rearrangement joins TRBV19 to TRBJ1-2, with 8 bases lining up with TRBD1. The length of the CDR3 is 13 residues. Germline trimming cut 5 bases from V and 7 bases from J; bases unmatched to any gene: 6. Germline assignment: CDR1 LNHDA and CDR2 SQIVND (reference sequence). The CDR3 bases are TGTGCCAGTAGTCTCCGGGACAGGTCTGGCTACACCTTC. Its translation: CASSLRDRSGYTF.

The CDR3 region is CASSSQATGKTFF. Here the CDR3 DNA reads TGTGCCAGCAGTTCTCAGGCGACAGGGAAAACTTTCTTT. The chain combines TRBV27 with TRBJ1-1, with 7 bases aligning to TRBD1. The germline gives CDR1 MNHEY, CDR2 SMNVEV (reference sequence). CDR3 length: 13 residues. The ends lost 4 bases at V and 12 bases at J; junction bases unmatched: 11.

The chain has TRBV11-2 and TRBJ2-1, with D possibly being TRBD2 (6 bases). Trimming stripped 0 bases from V and 4 bases from J, with 13 bases between. Germline CDR1 and CDR2: SGHAT and FQNNGV. The CDR3 contains 16 residues. CDR3: CASSLETVRGYNEQFF. The CDR3 nucleotides are TGTGCCAGCAGCTTAGAGACAGTGCGGGGATACAATGAGCAGTTCTTC.

The chain recombines TRBV10-2 with TRBJ1-1; tentatively, D is TRBD1 (5 bases). Trimming took off 8 bases at V and 5 bases at J, with 15 bases between the two ends. The CDR3 is made up of 13 amino acids. The germline V gene has CDR1 WSHSY and CDR2 SAAADI. In DNA, the CDR3 is TGCGCCAGCGGTCCGCAGGCAGGGACTGAAGCTTTCTTT. Translating gives CASGPQAGTEAFF.